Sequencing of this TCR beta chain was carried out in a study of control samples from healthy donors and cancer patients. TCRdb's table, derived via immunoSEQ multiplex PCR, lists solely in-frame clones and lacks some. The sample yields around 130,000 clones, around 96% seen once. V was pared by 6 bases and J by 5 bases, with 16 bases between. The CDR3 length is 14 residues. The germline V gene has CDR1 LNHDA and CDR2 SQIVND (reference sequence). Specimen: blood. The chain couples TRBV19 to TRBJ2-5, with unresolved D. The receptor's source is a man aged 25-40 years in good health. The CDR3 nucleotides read TGTGCCAGTAGCGACCGCGCCGCTTCTGAGACCCAGTACTTC. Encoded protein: CASSDRAASETQYF.